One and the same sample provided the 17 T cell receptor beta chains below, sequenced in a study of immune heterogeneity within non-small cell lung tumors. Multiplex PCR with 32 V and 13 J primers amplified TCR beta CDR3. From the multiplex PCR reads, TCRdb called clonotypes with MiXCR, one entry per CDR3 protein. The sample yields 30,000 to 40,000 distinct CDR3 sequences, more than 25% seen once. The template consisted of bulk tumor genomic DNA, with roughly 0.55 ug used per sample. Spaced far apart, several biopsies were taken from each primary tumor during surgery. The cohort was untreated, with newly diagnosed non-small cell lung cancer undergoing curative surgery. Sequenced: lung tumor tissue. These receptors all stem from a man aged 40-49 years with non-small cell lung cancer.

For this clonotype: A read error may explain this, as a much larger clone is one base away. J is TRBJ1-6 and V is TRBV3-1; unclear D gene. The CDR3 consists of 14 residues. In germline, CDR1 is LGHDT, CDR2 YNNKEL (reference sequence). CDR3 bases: TGTACCAGCAGCCAATTTTCAGCGGGTTCACCCCTCCACTTT. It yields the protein CTSSQFSAGSPLHF.

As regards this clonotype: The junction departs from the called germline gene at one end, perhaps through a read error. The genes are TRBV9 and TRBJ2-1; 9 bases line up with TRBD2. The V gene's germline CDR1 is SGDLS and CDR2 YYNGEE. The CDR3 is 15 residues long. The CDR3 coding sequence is TGTGCCAGCAGCGTAAGGCTAGCGGGGTACAATGAGGAGTTCTTC. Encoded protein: CASSVRLAGYNEEFF.

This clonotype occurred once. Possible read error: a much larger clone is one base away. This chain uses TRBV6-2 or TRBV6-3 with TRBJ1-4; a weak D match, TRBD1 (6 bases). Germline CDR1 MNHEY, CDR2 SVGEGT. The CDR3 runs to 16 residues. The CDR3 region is CASSVHVQGTNETLFF. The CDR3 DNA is TGTGCCAGCAGTGTCCATGTCCAGGGGACTAATGAAACACTGTTTTTT.

The CDR3 nucleotides read TGTGCCAGTAGATCGGGGGGCAGCTCTGGAAACACCATATATTTT. Protein product: CASRSGGSSGNTIYF. J is TRBJ1-3 and V is TRBV19, with TRBD1 as a possible D gene (6 bases). Germline loops: CDR1 LNHDA, CDR2 SQIVND (reference sequence). This CDR3 spans 15 amino acids. V was pared by 6 bases and J by 0 bases, with 12 bases between.

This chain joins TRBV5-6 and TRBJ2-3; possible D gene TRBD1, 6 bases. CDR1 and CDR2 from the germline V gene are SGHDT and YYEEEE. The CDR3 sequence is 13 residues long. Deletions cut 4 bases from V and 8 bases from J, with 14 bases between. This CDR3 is CASSKTGSGTQYF. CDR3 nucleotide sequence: TGTGCCAGCAGCAAAACAGGGTCAGGTACGCAGTATTTT.

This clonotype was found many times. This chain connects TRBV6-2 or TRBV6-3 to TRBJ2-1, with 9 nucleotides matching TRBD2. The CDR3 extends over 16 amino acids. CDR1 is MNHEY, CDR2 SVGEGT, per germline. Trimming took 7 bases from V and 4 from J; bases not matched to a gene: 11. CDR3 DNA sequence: TGTGCCAGCACTCCGGAGGGGCTAGCGGGGTACAATGAGCAGTTCTTC. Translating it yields CASTPEGLAGYNEQFF.

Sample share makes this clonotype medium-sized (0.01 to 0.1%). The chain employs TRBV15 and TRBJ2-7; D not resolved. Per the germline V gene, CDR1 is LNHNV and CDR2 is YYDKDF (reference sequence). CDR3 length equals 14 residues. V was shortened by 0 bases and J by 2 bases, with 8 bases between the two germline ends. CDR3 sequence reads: CATSRDLTAYEQYF. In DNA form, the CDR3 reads TGTGCCACCAGCAGAGATTTAACAGCCTACGAGCAGTACTTC.

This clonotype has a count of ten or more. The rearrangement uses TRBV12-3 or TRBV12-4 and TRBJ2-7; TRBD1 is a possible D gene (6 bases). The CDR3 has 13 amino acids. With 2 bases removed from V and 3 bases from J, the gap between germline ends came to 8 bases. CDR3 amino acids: CASSLWGRYEQYF. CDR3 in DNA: TGTGCCAGCAGTTTATGGGGGCGCTACGAGCAGTACTTC.

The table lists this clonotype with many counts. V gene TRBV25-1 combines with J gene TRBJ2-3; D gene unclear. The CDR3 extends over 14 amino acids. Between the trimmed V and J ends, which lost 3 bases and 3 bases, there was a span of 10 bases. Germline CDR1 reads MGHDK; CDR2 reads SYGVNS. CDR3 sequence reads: CASSDRPDTDTQYF. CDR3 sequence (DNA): TGTGCCAGCAGTGATCGCCCAGATACAGATACGCAGTATTTT.

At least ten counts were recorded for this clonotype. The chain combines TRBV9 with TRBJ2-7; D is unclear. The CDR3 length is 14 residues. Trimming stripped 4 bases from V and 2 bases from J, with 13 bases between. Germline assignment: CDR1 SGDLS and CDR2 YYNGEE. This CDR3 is CASSPQGNAYEQYF. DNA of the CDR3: TGTGCCAGCAGCCCCCAAGGGAACGCCTACGAGCAGTACTTC. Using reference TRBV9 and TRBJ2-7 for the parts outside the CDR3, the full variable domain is DSGVTQTPKHLITATGQRVTLRCSPRSGDLSVYWYQQSLDQGLQFLIQYYNGEERAKGNILERFSAQQFPDLHSELNLSSLELGDSALYFCASSPQGNAYEQYFGPGTRLTVT.

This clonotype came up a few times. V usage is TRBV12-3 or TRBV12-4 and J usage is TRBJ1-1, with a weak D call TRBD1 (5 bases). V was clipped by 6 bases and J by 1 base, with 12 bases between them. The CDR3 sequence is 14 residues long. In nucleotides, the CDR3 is TGTGCCAGCAGAACCACAGGATCGAACACTGAAGCTTTCTTT. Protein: CASRTTGSNTEAFF.

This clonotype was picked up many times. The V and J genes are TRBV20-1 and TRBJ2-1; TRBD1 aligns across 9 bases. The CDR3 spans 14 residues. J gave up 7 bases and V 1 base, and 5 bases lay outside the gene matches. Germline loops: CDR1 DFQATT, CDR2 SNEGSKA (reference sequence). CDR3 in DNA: TGCAGTGCTAGAGGAGTGGGACAGGGAAATGAGCAGTTCTTC. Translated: CSARGVGQGNEQFF.

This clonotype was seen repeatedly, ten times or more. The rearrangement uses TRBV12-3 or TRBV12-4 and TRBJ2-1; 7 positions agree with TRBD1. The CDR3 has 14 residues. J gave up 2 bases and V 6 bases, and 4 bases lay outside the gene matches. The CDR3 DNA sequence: TGTGCCAGCAGAACCGGGACAGCCTACAATGAGCAGTTCTTC. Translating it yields CASRTGTAYNEQFF.

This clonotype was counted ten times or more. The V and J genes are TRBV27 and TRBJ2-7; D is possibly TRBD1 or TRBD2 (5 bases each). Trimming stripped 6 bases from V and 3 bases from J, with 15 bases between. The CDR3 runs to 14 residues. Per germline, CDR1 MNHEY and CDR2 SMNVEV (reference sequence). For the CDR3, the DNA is TGTGCCAGCAGCCTCGGGACCGCCAGCTACGAGCAGTACTTC. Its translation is CASSLGTASYEQYF.

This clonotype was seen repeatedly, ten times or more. The CDR3 loop reads CAISDVGREKLFF. CDR3 DNA: TGTGCCATCAGTGATGTGGGGAGGGAAAAACTGTTTTTT. This chain uses TRBV10-3 with TRBJ1-4, with no clear D. Germline-derived CDR1 and CDR2 are ENHRY and SYGVKD. The CDR3 contains 13 residues. V lost 3 bases and J lost 8, with 10 bases in between.

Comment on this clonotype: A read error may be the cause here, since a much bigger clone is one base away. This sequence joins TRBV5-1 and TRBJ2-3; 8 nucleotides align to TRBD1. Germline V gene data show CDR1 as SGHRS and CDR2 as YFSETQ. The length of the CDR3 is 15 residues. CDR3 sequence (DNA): TGCGTCAGCAGCCCCGGGACAGGAAGGACAGATACGCAGTATTTT. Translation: CVSSPGTGRTDTQYF.

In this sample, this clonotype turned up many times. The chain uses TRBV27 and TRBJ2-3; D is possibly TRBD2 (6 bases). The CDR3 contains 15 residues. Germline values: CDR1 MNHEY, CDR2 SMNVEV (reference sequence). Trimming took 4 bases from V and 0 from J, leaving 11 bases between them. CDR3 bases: TGTGCCAGCAGTTCCCCTAGCGTAAGCACAGATACGCAGTATTTT. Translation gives CASSSPSVSTDTQYF.